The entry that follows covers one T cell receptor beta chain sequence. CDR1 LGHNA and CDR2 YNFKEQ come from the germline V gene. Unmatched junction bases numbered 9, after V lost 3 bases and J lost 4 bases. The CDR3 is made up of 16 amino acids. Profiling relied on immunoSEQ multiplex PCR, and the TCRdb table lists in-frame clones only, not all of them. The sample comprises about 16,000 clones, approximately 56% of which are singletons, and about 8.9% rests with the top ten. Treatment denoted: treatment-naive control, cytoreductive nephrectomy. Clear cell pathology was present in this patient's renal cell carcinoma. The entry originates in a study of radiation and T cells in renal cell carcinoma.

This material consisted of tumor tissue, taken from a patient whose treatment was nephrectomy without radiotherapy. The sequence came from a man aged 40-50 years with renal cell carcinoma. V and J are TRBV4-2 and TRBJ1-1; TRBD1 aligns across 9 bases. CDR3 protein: CASSHGTGFDSTEAFF. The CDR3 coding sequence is TGTGCCAGCAGCCATGGGACAGGGTTCGATAGCACTGAAGCTTTCTTT.